This T cell receptor (beta chain) was obtained from a study of T cells in Graves' hyperthyroidism and ophthalmopathy. Study summary: Peripheral blood was secured at the point of initial diagnosis, before any treatment. Overall study findings and caveats: Blood also carried most thyroid clonotypes expanded above 0.001.

Researchers amplified the TCR beta CDR3 regions from RNA transcripts. Carried out on the TCR CDR3, a first-round RT-PCR used the HTBI primer set. Via MiXCR, TCRdb re-called the multiplex PCR reads, giving one row per CDR3 protein. Seen here are hundreds of thousands of distinct CDR3 sequences, under 45% observed once, and the top ten hold about a third. Comments on this clonotype: No antigen is known for it.

Hyperthyroidism in the patients, aged 18 to 65, was newly diagnosed and under 2 months in duration. Sequencing was carried out using blood. This clonotype was obtained from a woman in her thirties or forties with Graves' hyperthyroidism.

The chain's CDR3 is CASSLKSPLAGGDYGYTF. The DNA of the CDR3 is TGCGCCAGCAGCCTAAAATCTCCCTTGGCAGGGGGCGACTATGGCTACACCTTC. The genes are TRBV4-3 and TRBJ1-2; 8 positions agree with TRBD1. Unmatched junction bases numbered 16, after V lost 4 bases and J lost 3 bases. Per germline, CDR1 LGHNA and CDR2 YSLEER. The CDR3 consists of 18 residues.